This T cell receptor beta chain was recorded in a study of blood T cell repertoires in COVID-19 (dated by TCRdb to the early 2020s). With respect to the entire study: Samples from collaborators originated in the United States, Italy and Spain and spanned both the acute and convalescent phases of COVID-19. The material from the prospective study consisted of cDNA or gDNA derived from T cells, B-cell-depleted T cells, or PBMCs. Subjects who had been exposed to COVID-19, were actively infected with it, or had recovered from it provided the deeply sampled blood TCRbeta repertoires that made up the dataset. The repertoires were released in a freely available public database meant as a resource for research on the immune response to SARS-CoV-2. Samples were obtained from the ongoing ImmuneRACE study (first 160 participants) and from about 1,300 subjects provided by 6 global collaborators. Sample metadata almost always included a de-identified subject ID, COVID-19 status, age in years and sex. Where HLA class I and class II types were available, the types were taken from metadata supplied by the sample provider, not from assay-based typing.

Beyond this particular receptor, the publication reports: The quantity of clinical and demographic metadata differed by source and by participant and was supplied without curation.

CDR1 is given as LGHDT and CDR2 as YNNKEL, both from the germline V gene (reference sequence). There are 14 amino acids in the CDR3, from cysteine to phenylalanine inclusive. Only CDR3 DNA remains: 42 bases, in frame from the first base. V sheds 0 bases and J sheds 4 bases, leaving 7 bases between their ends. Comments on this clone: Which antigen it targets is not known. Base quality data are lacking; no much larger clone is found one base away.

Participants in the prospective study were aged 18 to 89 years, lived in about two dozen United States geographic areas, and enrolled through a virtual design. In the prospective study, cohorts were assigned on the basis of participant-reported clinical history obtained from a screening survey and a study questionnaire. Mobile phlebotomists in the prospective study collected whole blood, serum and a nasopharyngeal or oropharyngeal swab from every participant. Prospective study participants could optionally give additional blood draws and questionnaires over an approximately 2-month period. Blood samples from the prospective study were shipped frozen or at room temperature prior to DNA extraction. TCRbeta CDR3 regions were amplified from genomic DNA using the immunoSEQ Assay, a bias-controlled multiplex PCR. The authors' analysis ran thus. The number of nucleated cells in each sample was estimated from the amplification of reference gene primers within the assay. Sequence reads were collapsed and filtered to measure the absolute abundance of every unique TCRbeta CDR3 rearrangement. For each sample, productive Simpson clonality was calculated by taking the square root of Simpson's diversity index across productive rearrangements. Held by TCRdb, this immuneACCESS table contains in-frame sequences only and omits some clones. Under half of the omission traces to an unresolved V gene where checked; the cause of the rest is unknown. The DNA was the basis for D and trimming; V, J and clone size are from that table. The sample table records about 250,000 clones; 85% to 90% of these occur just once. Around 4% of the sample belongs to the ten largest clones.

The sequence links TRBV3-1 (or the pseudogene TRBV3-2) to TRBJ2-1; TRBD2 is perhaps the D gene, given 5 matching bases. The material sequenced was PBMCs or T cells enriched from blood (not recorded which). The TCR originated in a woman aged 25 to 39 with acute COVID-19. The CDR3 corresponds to CASSQELDYNEQFF. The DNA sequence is TGTGCCAGCAGCCAAGAACTAGATTACAATGAGCAGTTCTTC.